The 25 T cell receptor beta chains below all came from one sample that was sequenced in a study of blood T cell repertoires in COVID-19. Generated by immunoSEQ multiplex PCR, the TCRdb table keeps only in-frame clones and is missing some. The sample lists about 230,000 clones, about 85% occurring once. Material for sequencing was peripheral blood. All receptors derive from a woman older than 75 with acute or convalescent COVID-19.

The CDR3 sequence is CATSRDRGQGGADTQYF. The CDR3 DNA reads as TGTGCCACCAGCAGAGATCGGGGTCAGGGGGGAGCAGATACGCAGTATTTT. The rearrangement uses TRBV15 and TRBJ2-3, with D tentatively TRBD1 (7 bases). The CDR3 is 17 residues long. V was cut by 0 bases and J by 4 bases, with 17 bases left in between. Germline assignment: CDR1 LNHNV and CDR2 YYDKDF (reference sequence).

The rearrangement joins TRBV9 to TRBJ2-1, with 7 nucleotides matching TRBD2. Germline CDR1 is SGDLS and CDR2 is YYNGEE. With V trimmed by 2 bases and J by 2 bases, 7 bases remained unmatched. This CDR3 comprises 16 residues. The CDR3 DNA reads as TGTGCCAGCAGCGTCGTAGCGGGTTTTGCCTACAATGAGCAGTTCTTC. This codes for CASSVVAGFAYNEQFF. The full variable domain, in which reference TRBV9 and TRBJ2-1 provide the parts outside the CDR3, is DSGVTQTPKHLITATGQRVTLRCSPRSGDLSVYWYQQSLDQGLQFLIQYYNGEERAKGNILERFSAQQFPDLHSELNLSSLELGDSALYFCASSVVAGFAYNEQFFGPGTRLTVL.

The DNA for the CDR3 is TGTGCCAGCAGCCCGCCGGGGATCGCAGATACGCAGTATTTT. This gives the protein CASSPPGIADTQYF. This chain uses TRBV7-3 with TRBJ2-3, with D maybe TRBD2 (5 bases). CDR1 is SGHTA and CDR2 is FQGTGA in the germline V gene. V lost 5 bases and J 4 bases, leaving 13 bases between the germline ends. The CDR3 spans 14 residues.

DNA for the CDR3: TGTGCCAGCAGTGTAGTCAGGGGGGTGGGTCAGCCCCAGCATTTT. Amino acids: CASSVVRGVGQPQHF. The rearrangement joins TRBV2 to TRBJ1-5; 7 nucleotides match TRBD1. The CDR3 sequence is 15 residues long. V trimming: 4 bases; J trimming: 6 bases; junction bases outside the gene matches: 9. Germline values: CDR1 SNHLY, CDR2 FYNNEI.

Concerning this clone itself: A junction boundary mismatches the germline segment, possibly from a read error. This sequence joins TRBV5-6 and TRBJ2-5; a weak D match, TRBD1 (5 bases). Germline CDR1 reads SGHDT; CDR2 reads YYEEEE. This CDR3 region has 15 residues. The CDR3 DNA sequence: TGTGCCAGCAGCTTGTATCAGGGCTCACAAGAGGCCCAGTACTTC. Translated: CASSLYQGSQEAQYF.

This chain uses TRBV3-1 (or the pseudogene TRBV3-2) with TRBJ2-2, with no clear D. Germline CDR1 LGHDT, CDR2 YNNKEL (reference sequence). The length of the CDR3 is 15 residues. V lost 4 bases and J lost 1, with 10 bases in between. The CDR3 spells CASSRPLLNTGELFF. The CDR3 region has the DNA TGTGCCAGCAGCCGCCCTCTACTGAACACCGGGGAGCTGTTTTTT.

V is TRBV29-1 and J is TRBJ2-3; tentatively, D is TRBD2 (5 bases). V was trimmed by 1 base and J by 3 bases, leaving 11 bases between them. Germline values: CDR1 SQVTM, CDR2 ANQGSEA. The CDR3 runs 14 residues. CDR3: CSVEGRTETDTQYF. The DNA of the CDR3 is TGCAGCGTTGAAGGCAGGACTGAGACAGATACGCAGTATTTT.

A few counts support this clone. The gene calls are TRBV4-2 and TRBJ2-4; D is undetermined. Trimming stripped 3 bases from V and 1 base from J, with 13 bases between. Germline V gene data show CDR1 as LGHNA and CDR2 as YNFKEQ. The CDR3 extends over 16 amino acids. The DNA of the CDR3 is TGTGCCAGCAGCCAGGGCGATCCTCGTGCCAAAAACATTCAGTACTTC. Amino acids: CASSQGDPRAKNIQYF.

In the case of this clone: The identical CDR3 is also encoded by other nucleotide sequences in the sample. The chain combines TRBV5-1 with TRBJ2-3, with 9 bases that match TRBD2. The CDR3 covers 15 residues. The V segment lost 1 base and the J segment 3 bases; nucleotides outside the gene matches: 3. CDR1 SGHRS and CDR2 YFSETQ come from the germline V gene. The CDR3 DNA reads TGCGCCAGCAGCTTGACTAGCGGGCCAACAGATACGCAGTATTTT. Residues: CASSLTSGPTDTQYF.

The sample holds a few counts of this clone. This rearrangement joins TRBV30 to TRBJ1-2; 11 bases fit TRBD1. Losses at the gene ends were 3 bases for V and 8 bases for J; bases not matched to a gene: 11. The germline CDR1 and CDR2 sequences are GTSNPN and SVGIG (reference sequence). This CDR3 is 15 amino acids long. CDR3 sequence (DNA): TGTGCCTGGAGCCCCAACGGGACAGGGGGTCGGGGCTACACCTTC. Translating gives CAWSPNGTGGRGYTF.

The genes are TRBV30 and TRBJ1-6, with TRBD1 matching 10 bases. The CDR3 spans 15 residues. The V and J ends lost 7 bases and 5 bases, in that order; junction bases with no gene match: 8. Germline V gene sequence: CDR1 GTSNPN, CDR2 SVGIG (reference sequence). The chain's CDR3 is CASDLGTGDNSPLHF. In DNA form, the CDR3 reads TGTGCCTCTGATTTGGGGACAGGGGATAATTCACCCCTCCACTTT.

V is TRBV9 and J is TRBJ2-7, with 9 bases identical to TRBD2. V shed 0 bases, J shed 3 bases, and the junction held 4 bases outside the gene matches. The CDR3 covers 15 residues. Germline V gene sequence: CDR1 SGDLS, CDR2 YYNGEE. The CDR3 loop is CASSVDGTSFYEQYF. CDR3 DNA sequence: TGTGCCAGCAGCGTAGATGGGACTAGCTTCTACGAGCAGTACTTC.

The table lists this clone with a few counts. The rearrangement links TRBV27 to TRBJ1-2, with 11 positions matching TRBD1. Germline V CDR1 and CDR2: MNHEY, SMNVEV (reference sequence). This CDR3 has 14 amino acids. V lost 6 bases to trimming and J lost 8 bases; unmatched junction nucleotides: 8. The CDR3: CASRQSGTGGGYTF. CDR3 DNA: TGTGCCAGCAGACAATCCGGGACAGGGGGAGGCTACACCTTC.

This chain uses TRBV2 with TRBJ2-5; 8 bases match TRBD2. This CDR3 has 14 amino acids. Germline trimming cut 5 bases from V and 5 bases from J; bases unmatched to any gene: 7. Germline V gene lookup returns CDR1 SNHLY and CDR2 FYNNEI. The CDR3 spells CASSLRTGGETQYF. The CDR3 DNA is TGTGCCAGCAGTCTTAGGACGGGAGGGGAGACCCAGTACTTC. Supplemented by reference TRBV2 and TRBJ2-5, the full variable domain reads EPEVTQTPSHQVTQMGQEVILRCVPISNHLYFYWYRQILGQKVEFLVSFYNNEISEKSEIFDDQFSVERPDGSNFTLKIRSTKLEDSAMYFCASSLRTGGETQYFGPGTRLLVL.

The V gene is TRBV14, the J gene TRBJ1-1, with D hard to call. The V gene lost 3 bases and the J gene lost 3 bases, with 17 bases spanning the gap. There are 16 residues in the CDR3. Germline CDR1 reads SGHDN; CDR2 reads FVKESK. DNA of the CDR3: TGTGCCAGCAGCCAGCCGGGAACGGGTACGGACACTGAAGCTTTCTTT. Protein: CASSQPGTGTDTEAFF.

The CDR3: CASSELGLAGGHTDTQYF. CDR3 coding DNA: TGTGCCAGCAGCGAACTTGGACTAGCGGGGGGACACACAGATACGCAGTATTTT. V gene TRBV3-1 (or the pseudogene TRBV3-2) combines with J gene TRBJ2-3; TRBD2 matches at 14 bases. Looked up from germline, CDR1 is LGHDT and CDR2 is YNNKEL (reference sequence). The junction had 9 bases not matched to a gene; V was cut back by 5 bases and J by 2 bases. The CDR3 spans 18 residues.

The chain uses TRBV25-1 and TRBJ2-2, with TRBD1 identical over 8 bases. This CDR3 comprises 15 residues. Per germline, CDR1 MGHDK and CDR2 SYGVNS. V trimming: 4 bases; J trimming: 7 bases; junction bases outside the gene matches: 8. The DNA of the CDR3 is TGTGCCAGCAGTGCCGGACAGGGTCGAGGCGGGGAGCTGTTTTTT. Amino acid sequence: CASSAGQGRGGELFF.

This clone was seen once. The J gene is TRBJ1-6, the V gene TRBV7-2; a possible D gene is TRBD1 (5 bases). With 5 bases removed from V and 8 bases from J, the gap between germline ends came to 19 bases. The germline V gene has CDR1 SGHTA and CDR2 FQGNSA. This CDR3 is 16 amino acids long. CDR3 in amino acids: CASSHTSGRVHSPLHF. The CDR3 coding sequence is TGTGCCAGCAGCCACACTTCGGGCAGGGTACATTCACCCCTCCACTTT.

The chain recombines TRBV7-8 with TRBJ2-3; 11 bases map to TRBD2. Germline CDR1 is SGHVS and CDR2 is FQNEAQ. The CDR3 is made up of 16 amino acids. The ends lost 5 bases at V and 1 base at J; junction bases unmatched: 5. CDR3 coding DNA: TGTGCCAGCAGCCCCACGACTAGCGGGGGCACAGATACGCAGTATTTT. Residues: CASSPTTSGGTDTQYF.

As regards this clone: Within the sample, other DNA sequences also encode this same CDR3. V and J are TRBV5-1 and TRBJ2-5; D unresolved. CDR3 size: 13 residues. V dropped 5 bases and J dropped 3 bases, with 11 bases sitting between them. The germline V gene encodes CDR1 SGHRS and CDR2 YFSETQ. For the CDR3, the DNA is TGCGCCAGCAGTTTCGCGTCGGAAGAGACCCAGTACTTC. This encodes CASSFASEETQYF.

V gene TRBV4-2 combines with J gene TRBJ1-2; 10 nucleotides agree with TRBD1. Losses at the gene ends were 5 bases for V and 3 bases for J; bases not matched to a gene: 6. The CDR3 consists of 15 residues. The germline CDR1 and CDR2 sequences are LGHNA and YNFKEQ. CDR3 coding DNA: TGTGCCAGCAGCACCCGACAGGGGGCGGACTATGGCTACACCTTC. It is translated as CASSTRQGADYGYTF.

This clone was found a few times. The chain employs TRBV29-1 and TRBJ1-6; D may be TRBD1 (6 bases). The CDR3 runs 13 residues. V was cut by 4 bases and J by 7 bases, with 11 bases left in between. CDR1 is SQVTM, CDR2 ANQGSEA, per germline. The CDR3 sequence is CSVALGGNSPLHF. CDR3 nucleotides: TGCAGCGTTGCGTTAGGGGGAAATTCACCCCTCCACTTT.

The chain has TRBV5-1 and TRBJ2-3, with TRBD1 as a possible D gene (6 bases). Germline CDR1 reads SGHRS; CDR2 reads YFSETQ. V lost 4 bases, J lost 2 bases, and 17 bases lay in between. This CDR3 is 16 amino acids long. CDR3 sequence: CASSPGGQWATDTQYF. CDR3 nucleotide sequence: TGCGCCAGCAGCCCTGGGGGCCAGTGGGCCACAGATACGCAGTATTTT.

The CDR3 nucleotides read TGTGCCAGCAGAGCCGGGACAGGTAATAGCAATCAGCCCCAGCATTTT. This encodes CASRAGTGNSNQPQHF. The J gene is TRBJ1-5, the V gene TRBV2; 8 nucleotides align to TRBD1. J gave up 0 bases and V 6 bases, and 7 bases lay outside the gene matches. Germline-derived CDR1 and CDR2 are SNHLY and FYNNEI. The CDR3 has 16 amino acids.

The chain links TRBV23-1 to TRBJ1-1; D ambiguous. TRBV23-1 is flagged as an ORF with uncertain function. The CDR3 spans 13 residues. V was pared by 8 bases and J by 2 bases, with 12 bases between. The CDR3 DNA reads as TGCGCCAGCCGCCCGGAGGGAAACACTGAAGCTTTCTTT. This translates into CASRPEGNTEAFF.